Sequencing of this T cell receptor (beta chain) was carried out in a study of blood T cell repertoires in COVID-19. Study details: Collection of acute and convalescent COVID-19 samples took place in the United States, Italy and Spain. PBMCs, B-cell-depleted T cells, or T cells provided the cDNA or gDNA that made up the material.

In this sample, this clone turned up a few times. The assay was immunoSEQ multiplex PCR, and TCRdb's table has in-frame clones only and misses some. This sample has about 190,000 clones, with nearly 80% found just once. The sequencing sample was made of peripheral blood. This TCR was recovered from an older woman with acute or convalescent COVID-19.

The CDR3 DNA sequence: TGTGCCAGTAGTGCCCGGGACAGGCCCTACGAGCAGTACTTC. As protein: CASSARDRPYEQYF. The chain uses TRBV19 and TRBJ2-7; the match to TRBD1 covers 8 bases. V shed 5 bases and J 2 bases; nucleotides not matched to a gene: 5. The CDR3 is 14 residues long. CDR1 is LNHDA, CDR2 SQIVND, per germline (reference sequence).